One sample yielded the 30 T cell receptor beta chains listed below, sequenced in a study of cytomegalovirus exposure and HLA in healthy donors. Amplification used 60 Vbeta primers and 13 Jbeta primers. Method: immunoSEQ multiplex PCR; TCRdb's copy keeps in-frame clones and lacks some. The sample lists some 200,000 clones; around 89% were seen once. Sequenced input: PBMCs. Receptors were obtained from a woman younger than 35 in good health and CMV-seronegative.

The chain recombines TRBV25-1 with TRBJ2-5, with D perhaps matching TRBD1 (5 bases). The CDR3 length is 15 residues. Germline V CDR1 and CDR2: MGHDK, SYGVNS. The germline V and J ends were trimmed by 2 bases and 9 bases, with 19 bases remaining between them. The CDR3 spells CASSEGLQARMPQYF. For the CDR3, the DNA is TGTGCCAGCAGTGAAGGGTTACAGGCCCGTATGCCCCAGTACTTC.

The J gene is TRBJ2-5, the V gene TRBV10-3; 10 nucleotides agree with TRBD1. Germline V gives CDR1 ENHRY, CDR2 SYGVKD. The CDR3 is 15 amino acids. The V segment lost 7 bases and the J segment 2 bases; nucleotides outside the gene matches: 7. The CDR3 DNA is TGTGCCATCACCTCGACAGGGGGCAAGCAAGAGACCCAGTACTTC. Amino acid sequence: CAITSTGGKQETQYF.

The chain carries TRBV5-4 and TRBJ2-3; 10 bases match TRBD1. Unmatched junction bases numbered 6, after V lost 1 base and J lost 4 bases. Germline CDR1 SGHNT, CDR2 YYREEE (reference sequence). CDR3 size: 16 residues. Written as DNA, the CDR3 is TGTGCCAGCAGCTTGCCGGACAGGGGGTTTGCAGATACGCAGTATTTT. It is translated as CASSLPDRGFADTQYF.

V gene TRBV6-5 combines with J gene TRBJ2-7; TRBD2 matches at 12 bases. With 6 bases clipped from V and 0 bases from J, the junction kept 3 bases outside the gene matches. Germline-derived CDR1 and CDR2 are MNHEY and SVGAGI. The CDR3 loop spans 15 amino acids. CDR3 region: CASSMTSGSSYEQYF. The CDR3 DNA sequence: TGTGCCAGCAGCATGACTAGCGGGAGCTCCTACGAGCAGTACTTC.

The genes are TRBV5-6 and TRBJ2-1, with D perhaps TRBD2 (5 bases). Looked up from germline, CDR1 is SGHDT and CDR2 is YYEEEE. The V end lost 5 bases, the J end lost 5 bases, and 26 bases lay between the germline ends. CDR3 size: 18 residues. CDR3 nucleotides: TGTGCCAGCAGGTATAATCCGGCTGGTCCCGGGATTCACAATGAGCAGTTCTTC. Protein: CASRYNPAGPGIHNEQFF. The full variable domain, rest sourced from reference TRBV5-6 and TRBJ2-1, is DAGVTQSPTHLIKTRGQQVTLRCSPKSGHDTVSWYQQALGQGPQFIFQYYEEEERQRGNFPDRFSGHQFPNYSSELNVNALLLGDSALYLCASRYNPAGPGIHNEQFFGPGTRLTVL.

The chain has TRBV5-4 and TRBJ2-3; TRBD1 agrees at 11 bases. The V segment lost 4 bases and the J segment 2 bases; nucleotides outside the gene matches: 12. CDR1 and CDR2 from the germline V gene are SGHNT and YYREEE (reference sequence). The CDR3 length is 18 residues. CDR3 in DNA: TGTGCCAGCAGCCCCTTAGCGGGGACAGGGGGGCACACAGATACGCAGTATTTT. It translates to CASSPLAGTGGHTDTQYF.

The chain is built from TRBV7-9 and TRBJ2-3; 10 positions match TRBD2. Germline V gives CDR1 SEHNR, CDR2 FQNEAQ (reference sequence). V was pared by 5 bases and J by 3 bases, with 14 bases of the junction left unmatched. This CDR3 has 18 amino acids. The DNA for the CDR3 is TGTGCCAGCAGCATCCCCTGGGGAAGCGGGAGGGTAACAGATACGCAGTATTTT. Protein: CASSIPWGSGRVTDTQYF.

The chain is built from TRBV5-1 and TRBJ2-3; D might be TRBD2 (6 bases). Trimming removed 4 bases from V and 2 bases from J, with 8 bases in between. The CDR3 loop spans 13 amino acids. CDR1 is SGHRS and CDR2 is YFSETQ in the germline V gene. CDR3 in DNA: TGCGCCAGCAGCCCGGGAGACACAGATACGCAGTATTTT. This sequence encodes CASSPGDTDTQYF.

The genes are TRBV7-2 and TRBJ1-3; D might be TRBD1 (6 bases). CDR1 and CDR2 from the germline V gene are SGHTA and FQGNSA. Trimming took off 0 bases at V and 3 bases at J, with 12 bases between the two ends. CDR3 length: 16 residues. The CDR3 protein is CASSLALTGSGNTIYF. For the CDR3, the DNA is TGTGCCAGCAGCTTAGCGCTCACAGGGAGTGGAAACACCATATATTTT.

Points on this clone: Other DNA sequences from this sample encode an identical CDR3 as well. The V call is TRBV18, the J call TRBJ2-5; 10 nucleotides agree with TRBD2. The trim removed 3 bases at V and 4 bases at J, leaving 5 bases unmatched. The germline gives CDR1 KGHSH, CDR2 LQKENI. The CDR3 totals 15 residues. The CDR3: CASSPSGGAGETQYF. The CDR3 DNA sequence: TGTGCCAGCTCACCGAGCGGGGGGGCCGGAGAGACCCAGTACTTC. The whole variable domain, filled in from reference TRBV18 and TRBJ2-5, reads NAGVMQNPRHLVRRRGQEARLRCSPMKGHSHVYWYRQLPEEGLKFMVYLQKENIIDESGMPKERFSAEFPKEGPSILRIQQVVRGDSAAYFCASSPSGGAGETQYFGPGTRLLVL.

The CDR3 protein is CASSIIAGANVLTF. DNA of the CDR3: TGTGCCAGCAGCATTATTGCGGGGGCCAACGTCCTGACTTTC. J is TRBJ2-6 and V is TRBV7-2; D unclear. Trimming took 5 bases from V and 4 from J, leaving 9 bases between them. The CDR3 length is 14 residues. The germline V gene encodes CDR1 SGHTA and CDR2 FQGNSA.

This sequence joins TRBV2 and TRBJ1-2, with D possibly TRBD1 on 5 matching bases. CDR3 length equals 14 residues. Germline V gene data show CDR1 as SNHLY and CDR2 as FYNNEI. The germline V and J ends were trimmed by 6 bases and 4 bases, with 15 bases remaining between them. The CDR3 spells CASSEGLSVYGYTF. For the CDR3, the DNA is TGTGCCAGCAGCGAGGGACTCTCGGTCTATGGCTACACCTTC.

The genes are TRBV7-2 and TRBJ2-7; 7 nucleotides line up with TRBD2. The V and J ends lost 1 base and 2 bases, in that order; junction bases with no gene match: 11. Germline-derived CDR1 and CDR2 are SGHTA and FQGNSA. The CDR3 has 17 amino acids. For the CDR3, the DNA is TGTGCCAGCAGCTTAGACGTCGCGGGGGACTCAGCCTACGAGCAGTACTTC. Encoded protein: CASSLDVAGDSAYEQYF. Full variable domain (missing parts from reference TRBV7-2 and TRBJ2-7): GAGVSQSPSNKVTEKGKDVELRCDPISGHTALYWYRQSLGQGLEFLIYFQGNSAPDKSGLPSDRFSAERTGGSVSTLTIQRTQQEDSAVYLCASSLDVAGDSAYEQYFGPGTRLTVT.

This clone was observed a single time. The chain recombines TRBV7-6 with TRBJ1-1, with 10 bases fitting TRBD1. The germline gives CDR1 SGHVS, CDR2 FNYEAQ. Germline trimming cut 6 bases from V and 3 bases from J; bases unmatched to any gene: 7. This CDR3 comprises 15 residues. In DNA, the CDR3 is TGTGCCAGCAGACCGTCCGGGACAGGGGACACTGAAGCTTTCTTT. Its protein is CASRPSGTGDTEAFF.

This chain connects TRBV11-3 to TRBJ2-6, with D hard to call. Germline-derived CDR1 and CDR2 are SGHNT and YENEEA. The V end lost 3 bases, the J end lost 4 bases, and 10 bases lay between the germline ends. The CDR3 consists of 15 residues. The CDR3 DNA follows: TGTGCCAGCAGCTTTGACACACCCGGGGCCAACGTCCTGACTTTC. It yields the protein CASSFDTPGANVLTF. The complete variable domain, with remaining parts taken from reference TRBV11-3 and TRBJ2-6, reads EAGVVQSPRYKIIEKKQPVAFWCNPISGHNTLYWYLQNLGQGPELLIRYENEEAVDDSQLPKDRFSAERLKGVDSTLKIQPAELGDSAVYLCASSFDTPGANVLTFGAGSRLTVL.

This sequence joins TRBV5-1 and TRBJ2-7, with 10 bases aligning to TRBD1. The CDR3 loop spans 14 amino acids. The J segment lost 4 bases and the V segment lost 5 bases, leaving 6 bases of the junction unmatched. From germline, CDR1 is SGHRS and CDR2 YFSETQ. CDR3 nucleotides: TGCGCCAGCAGTCCGACAGGGGGCGGATACGAGCAGTACTTC. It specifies CASSPTGGGYEQYF.

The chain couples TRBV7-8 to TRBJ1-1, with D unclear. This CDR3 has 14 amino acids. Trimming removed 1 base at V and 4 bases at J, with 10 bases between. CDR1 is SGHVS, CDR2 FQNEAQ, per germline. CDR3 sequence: CASSLGIAGTEAFF. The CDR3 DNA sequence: TGTGCCAGCAGCTTAGGAATTGCGGGCACTGAAGCTTTCTTT.

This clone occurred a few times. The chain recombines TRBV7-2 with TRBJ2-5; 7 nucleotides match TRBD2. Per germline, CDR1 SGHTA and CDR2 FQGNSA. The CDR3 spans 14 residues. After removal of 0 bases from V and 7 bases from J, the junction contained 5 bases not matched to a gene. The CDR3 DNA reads TGTGCCAGCAGCTTAGCCATAGCGGGCGGGACCCAGTACTTC. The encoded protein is CASSLAIAGGTQYF.

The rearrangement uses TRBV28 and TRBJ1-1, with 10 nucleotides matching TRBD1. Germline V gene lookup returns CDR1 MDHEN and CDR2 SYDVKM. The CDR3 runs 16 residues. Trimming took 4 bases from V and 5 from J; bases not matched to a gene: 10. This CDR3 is CASSSPRQGASTEAFF. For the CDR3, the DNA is TGTGCCAGCAGTTCGCCCCGACAGGGGGCAAGTACTGAAGCTTTCTTT.

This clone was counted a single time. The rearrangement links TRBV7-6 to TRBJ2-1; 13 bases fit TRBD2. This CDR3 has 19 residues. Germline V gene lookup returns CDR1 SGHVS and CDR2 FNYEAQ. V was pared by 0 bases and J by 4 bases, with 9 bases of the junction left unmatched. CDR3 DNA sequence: TGTGCCAGCAGCTTAGCGCTAAGGACTAGCGGGGGAAAATACAATGAGCAGTTCTTC. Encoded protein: CASSLALRTSGGKYNEQFF. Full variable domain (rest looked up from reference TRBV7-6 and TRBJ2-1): GAGVSQSPRYKVTKRGQDVALRCDPISGHVSLYWYRQALGQGPEFLTYFNYEAQQDKSGLPNDRFSAERPEGSISTLTIQRTEQRDSAMYRCASSLALRTSGGKYNEQFFGPGTRLTVL.

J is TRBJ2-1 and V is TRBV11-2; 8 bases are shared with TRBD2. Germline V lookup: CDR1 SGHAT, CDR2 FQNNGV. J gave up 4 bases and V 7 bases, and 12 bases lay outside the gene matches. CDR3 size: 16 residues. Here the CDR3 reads CASTPAWASGYNEQFF. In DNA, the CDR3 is TGTGCCAGCACCCCGGCGTGGGCTAGCGGGTACAATGAGCAGTTCTTC.

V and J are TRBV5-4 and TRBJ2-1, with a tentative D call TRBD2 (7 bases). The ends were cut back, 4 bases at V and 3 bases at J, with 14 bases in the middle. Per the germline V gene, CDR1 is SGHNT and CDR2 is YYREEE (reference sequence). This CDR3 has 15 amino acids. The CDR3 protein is CASSPRGALYNEQFF. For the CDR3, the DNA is TGTGCCAGCAGCCCTCGGGGGGCTCTCTACAATGAGCAGTTCTTC.

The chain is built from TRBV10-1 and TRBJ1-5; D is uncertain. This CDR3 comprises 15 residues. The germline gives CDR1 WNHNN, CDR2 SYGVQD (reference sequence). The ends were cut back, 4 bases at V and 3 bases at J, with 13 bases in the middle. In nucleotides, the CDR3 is TGCGCCAGCAGTGTACTGTACAGTCTCAATCAGCCCCAGCATTTT. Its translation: CASSVLYSLNQPQHF.

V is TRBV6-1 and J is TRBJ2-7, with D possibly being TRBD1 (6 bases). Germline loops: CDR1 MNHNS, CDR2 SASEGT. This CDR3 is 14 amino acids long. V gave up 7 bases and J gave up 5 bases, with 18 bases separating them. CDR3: CASTRARGVDEQYF. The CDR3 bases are TGTGCCAGCACCCGAGCCAGGGGAGTAGACGAGCAGTACTTC.

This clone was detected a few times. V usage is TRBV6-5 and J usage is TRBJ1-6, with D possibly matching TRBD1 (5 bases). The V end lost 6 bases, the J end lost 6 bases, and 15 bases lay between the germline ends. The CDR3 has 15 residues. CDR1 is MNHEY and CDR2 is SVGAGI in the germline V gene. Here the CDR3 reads CASRFRQGFNSPLHF. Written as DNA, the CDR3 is TGTGCCAGCAGGTTCCGGCAGGGCTTTAATTCACCCCTCCACTTT.

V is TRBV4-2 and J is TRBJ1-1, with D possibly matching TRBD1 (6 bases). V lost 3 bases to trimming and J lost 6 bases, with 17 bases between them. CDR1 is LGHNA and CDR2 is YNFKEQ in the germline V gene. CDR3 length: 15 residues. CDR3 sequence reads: CASSQLVQGKAEAFF. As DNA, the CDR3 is TGTGCCAGCAGCCAGCTGGTACAGGGAAAGGCTGAAGCTTTCTTT.

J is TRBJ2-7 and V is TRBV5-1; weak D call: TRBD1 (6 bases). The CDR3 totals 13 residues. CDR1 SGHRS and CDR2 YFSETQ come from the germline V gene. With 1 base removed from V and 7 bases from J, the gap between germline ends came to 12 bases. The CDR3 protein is CASSLTQGWEQYF. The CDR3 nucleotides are TGCGCCAGCAGCTTGACCCAGGGGTGGGAGCAGTACTTC.

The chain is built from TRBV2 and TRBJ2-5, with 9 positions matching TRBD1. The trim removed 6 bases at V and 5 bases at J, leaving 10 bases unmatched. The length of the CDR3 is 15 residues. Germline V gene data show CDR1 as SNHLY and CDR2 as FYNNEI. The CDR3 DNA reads TGTGCCAGCAGGGGCTGGGACAGGGTCCACGAGACCCAGTACTTC. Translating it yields CASRGWDRVHETQYF.

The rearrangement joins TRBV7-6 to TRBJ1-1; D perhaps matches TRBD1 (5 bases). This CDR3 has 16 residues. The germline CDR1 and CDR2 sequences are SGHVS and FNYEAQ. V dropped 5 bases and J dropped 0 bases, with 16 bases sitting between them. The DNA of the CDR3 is TGTGCCAGCAGCCGAACGGCGGGACCATTGAACACTGAAGCTTTCTTT. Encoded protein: CASSRTAGPLNTEAFF.

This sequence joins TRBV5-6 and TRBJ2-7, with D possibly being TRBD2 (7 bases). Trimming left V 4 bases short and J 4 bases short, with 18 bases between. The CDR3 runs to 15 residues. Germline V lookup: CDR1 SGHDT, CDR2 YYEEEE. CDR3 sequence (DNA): TGTGCCAGCAGCAACGGGGGCGGGAGAATATACGAGCAGTACTTC. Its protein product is CASSNGGGRIYEQYF.